This T cell receptor (beta chain) was retrieved from a study of T cells in Graves' hyperthyroidism and ophthalmopathy (dated by TCRdb to the late 2010s). For the study in its entirety: Peripheral blood samples were taken at initial diagnosis, before any treatment was given. The 100 or so discovery patients were randomly divided into training and test sets at a 7:3 ratio. Whether ophthalmopathy could be predicted prospectively was tested in an independent validation cohort made up of 18 to 20 hyperthyroidism patients plus 17 patients who later progressed to ophthalmopathy. Once sampling was done, hyperthyroidism patients were given methimazole at a starting dose of 30 mg daily, whereas ophthalmopathy patients were given high-dose intravenous methylprednisolone. In more than 5 Graves' hyperthyroidism patients, the study also compared T-cell repertoires from thyroid tissue with T-cell repertoires from blood. To identify distinguishing TCR V-J signatures, a discovery cohort of around 100 patients was used, comprising 40 to 45 with Graves' ophthalmopathy and some 57 with stable Graves' hyperthyroidism. The paper reports TCR Vbeta CDR3 sequencing of roughly 140 peripheral blood samples: around 41 ophthalmopathy, 75 to 80 hyperthyroidism and about 17 progressor patients.

The research as a whole found: Sample size was not statistically predetermined, and blinding of investigators to group allocation was not performed. A 13 V-J signature model separated ophthalmopathy from stable hyperthyroidism, with 87.88% sensitivity and 81.08% specificity in cross-validation and 80%/75% in testing. Most expanded thyroid clonotypes (frequency above 0.001) were also detected in blood, suggesting blood repertoires may reflect thyroid immune responses. In validation, progression to ophthalmopathy was predicted by the model with about 70% sensitivity and 72.22% specificity, a median of roughly 6.4 months before onset.

Graves' hyperthyroidism was defined as stable when no progression to ophthalmopathy occurred over 18 months of follow-up. Hyperthyroidism patients were newly diagnosed, with disease duration under 2 months, and aged 18 to 65 years. The study excluded patients with uncontrolled infections, other autoimmune diseases, pregnancy or lactation. Diagnoses relied on clinical symptoms, serum thyroxine and TRAb, thyroid ultrasound and orbital computed tomography. Ficoll-Paque density gradient centrifugation was used to isolate PBMCs from about 9.4 ml of fresh peripheral blood. Trizol reagent was used to extract total RNA, and RNA quality was then checked on an Agilent 2100 Bioanalyzer. This clonotype was seen a few times. This receptor's antigen is unknown. One base away there is no much larger clone; base qualities are not given. The CDR3 spans 15 residues, from the cysteine through the phenylalanine. The DNA shown is the 45-base CDR3, in frame from base 1. The V end gives up 5 bases and the J end 4 bases, leaving 9 bases in the junction not matched to a gene. CDR1 SEHNR and CDR2 FQNEAQ were looked up in the germline V gene (reference sequence).

Amplification of TCR beta CDR3 regions was carried out from RNA transcripts. For the first round of RT-PCR on the TCR CDR3, the HTBI primer set was used together with the Qiagen OneStep RT-PCR kit. Libraries were constructed in a second round of multiplex PCR, after which size selection and purification were carried out. Libraries were sequenced paired-end with 100 bp reads on an Illumina HiSeq2000. On the authors' methods: SOAPnuke was used to process the raw data, throwing out any read that contained adapters or uncalled bases, had a mean Phred below 15, or lacked an exact constant-primer or identifier match. COPE v1.2.5 was used to merge the high-quality paired reads, and each unique nucleotide sequence was defined as a clonotype. MiTCR v1.1 was used to align the clonotypes against IMGT TRBV, TRBD and TRBJ reference segments. Only V-J combinations with frequency above 0.0001, covering 99.2% of repertoires, were analysed. The TCS score was defined as the ratio of F50 (clonal expansion) to E x V (chaos), calculated using BLOSUM62-based TCRdist between CDR3 peptides within each V-J. Welch's t-statistics and random forest reduced 500 to 650 V-J features to 10 to 15, which were used in a naive Bayes classifier (R e1071). In-frame beta chains were kept once TCRdb had trimmed the public reads at Q25 with fastp and called clones with MiXCR. Rows with one shared CDR3 protein collapse into an entry with the most common genes and DNA. Clone size and V and J calls follow TCRdb, not the original study. Within this sample are over 300,000 distinct CDR3 sequences, with approximately 13% of them counted one time only. The ten largest clones represent about 10% of the sample.

The V and J genes are TRBV7-9 and TRBJ2-5; 8 bases in the middle match TRBD1. Source material: blood. This receptor was identified in a woman between 55 and 75 years old with Graves' hyperthyroidism. Read as DNA, the sequence is TGTGCCAGCAGCCCTCAGACAGGGGTGGTAGAGACCCAGTACTTC. Its amino acids are CASSPQTGVVETQYF.